This T cell receptor (beta chain) was sequenced in a study of glioma-infiltrating T cells after dendritic cell vaccination. This CDR3 contains 13 residues. V gave up 8 bases and J gave up 2 bases; unmatched junction bases: 6. Germline CDR1 reads SQVTM; CDR2 reads ANQGSEA. Assay: immunoSEQ multiplex PCR; the TCRdb copy retains only in-frame clones and omits some. The sample carries roughly 56,000 clones, about 84% recorded once. Time point here: after dendritic cell vaccination, including at tumor progression/relapse. This sample comprised blood, obtained after dendritic cell vaccination. The TCR originated in a human donor with glioblastoma. The chain employs TRBV29-1 and TRBJ2-7; 10 nucleotides align to TRBD2. The DNA of the CDR3 is TGCAGCATAGGACTAGCGGTCGCCTACGAGCAGTACTTC. Translation gives CSIGLAVAYEQYF.